Below are 16 T cell receptor beta chains sequenced from a single sample in a study of graft-versus-host responses after intestinal transplantation. Produced via immunoSEQ multiplex PCR; TCRdb's table is partial and in-frame only. This table holds approximately 14,000 clones, 33% found once. Co-plated with roughly 200,000 CFSE-labeled responder cells were roughly 200,000 irradiated, violet-dye-labeled stimulator cells. Material: alloreactive CD8+ T cells from a mixed lymphocyte reaction culture, obtained before intestinal transplant. The subset: CFSE-low proliferating T cells sorted from approximately 6-day pre-transplant mixed lymphocyte reaction (GvH or HvG direction). These receptors were collected from a human patient who received an intestinal transplant.

The chain joins TRBV2 to TRBJ2-3; TRBD2 agrees at 8 bases. With 5 bases clipped from V and 0 bases from J, the junction kept 4 bases outside the gene matches. The germline V gene encodes CDR1 SNHLY and CDR2 FYNNEI. The CDR3 sequence is 15 residues long. Here the CDR3 DNA reads TGTGCCAGCAGTACGGGGGGGTATAGCACAGATACGCAGTATTTT. Translated, it gives CASSTGGYSTDTQYF.

This clone is judged medium-sized (0.01 to 0.1%). The chain joins TRBV6-6 to TRBJ1-6, with D possibly being TRBD1 (5 bases). The CDR3 runs 14 residues. Germline CDR1 and CDR2: MNHNY and SVGAGI (reference sequence). V lost 6 bases, J lost 7 bases, and 13 bases lay in between. In DNA, the CDR3 is TGTGCCAGCAGGGATCCTGGGGCGAATTCACCCCTCCACTTT. Its translation: CASRDPGANSPLHF.

This clone was recorded once. The chain recombines TRBV7-9 with TRBJ2-2; 9 bases fit TRBD1. CDR3 length: 15 residues. CDR1 and CDR2 from the germline V gene are SEHNR and FQNEAQ (reference sequence). J lost 0 bases, V lost 5 bases, and 1 base had no gene match. CDR3 region: CASSGTGTNTGELFF. In DNA, the CDR3 is TGTGCCAGCAGCGGGACAGGGACGAACACCGGGGAGCTGTTTTTT. Using reference TRBV7-9 and TRBJ2-2 for the parts outside the CDR3, the full variable domain is DTGVSQNPRHKITKRGQNVTFRCDPISEHNRLYWYRQTLGQGPEFLTYFQNEAQLEKSRLLSDRFSAERPKGSFSTLEIQRTEQGDSAMYLCASSGTGTNTGELFFGEGSRLTVL.

This clone appeared a few times. At one boundary the junction diverges from the germline segment, which might be a read error. The chain links TRBV6-5 to TRBJ2-2; D may be TRBD2 (6 bases). The germline V gene encodes CDR1 MNHEY and CDR2 SVGAGI. The CDR3 has 15 residues. The CDR3 spells CASMGWTTYTGKLFF. CDR3 bases: TGTGCCAGCATGGGATGGACTACCTACACCGGGAAGCTGTTTTTT.

The J gene is TRBJ2-3, the V gene TRBV4-3; D ambiguous. The CDR3 totals 15 residues. From germline, CDR1 is LGHNA and CDR2 YSLEER. The V gene lost 0 bases and the J gene lost 5 bases, with 12 bases spanning the gap. DNA of the CDR3: TGCGCCAGCAGCCAAGATCAAGTATTCGGAGATACGCAGTATTTT. Its translation is CASSQDQVFGDTQYF.

Relative to its sample, this clone is medium-sized. The rearrangement joins TRBV4-3 to TRBJ2-7, with 7 positions matching TRBD1. The CDR3 extends over 15 amino acids. Losses at the gene ends were 0 bases for V and 2 bases for J; bases not matched to a gene: 4. Germline V lookup: CDR1 LGHNA, CDR2 YSLEER. The CDR3 bases are TGCGCCAGCAGCCAAGATAGACAGGGTCCCTACGAGCAGTACTTC. Translated, it gives CASSQDRQGPYEQYF.

Only a few counts were recorded for this clone. This chain's CDR3 is CASSSGQGAFWHLETQYF. CDR3 in DNA: TGCGCCAGCAGTTCGGGACAGGGGGCCTTCTGGCATTTGGAGACCCAGTACTTC. The V and J genes are TRBV10-1 and TRBJ2-5; TRBD1 agrees at 12 bases. Per germline, CDR1 WNHNN and CDR2 SYGVQD (reference sequence). V was clipped by 5 bases and J by 5 bases; unmatched bases: 15. The CDR3 runs 18 residues.

The chain combines TRBV7-9 with TRBJ1-1, with TRBD1 matching 9 bases. Germline CDR1 SEHNR, CDR2 FQNEAQ (reference sequence). The CDR3 sequence is 16 residues long. V gave up 0 bases and J gave up 8 bases; unmatched junction bases: 10. For the CDR3, the DNA is TGTGCCAGCAGCTTAGCCGGGACAGGGAACCTACCGGAAGCTTTCTTT. This gives the protein CASSLAGTGNLPEAFF. Together with reference TRBV7-9 and TRBJ1-1, the CDR3 gives the full variable domain: DTGVSQNPRHKITKRGQNVTFRCDPISEHNRLYWYRQTLGQGPEFLTYFQNEAQLEKSRLLSDRFSAERPKGSFSTLEIQRTEQGDSAMYLCASSLAGTGNLPEAFFGQGTRLTVV.

This chain connects TRBV7-6 to TRBJ2-1; no clear D. Trimming cost V 1 base and J 9 bases, with 7 bases left between them. In germline, CDR1 is SGHVS, CDR2 FNYEAQ. The CDR3 spans 12 residues. The CDR3 DNA reads TGTGCCAGCAGCTTAGACCCTAGTGAGCAGTTCTTC. It translates to CASSLDPSEQFF.

The gene calls are TRBV27 and TRBJ1-1; no definite D call. Germline CDR1 MNHEY, CDR2 SMNVEV (reference sequence). V lost 3 bases and J lost 0, with 8 bases in between. This CDR3 has 14 amino acids. In nucleotides, the CDR3 is TGTGCCAGCAGTTTCTCCGACATGAACACTGAAGCTTTCTTT. Amino acid sequence: CASSFSDMNTEAFF.

The gene calls are TRBV11-2 and TRBJ1-1; D remains unclear. The germline V gene has CDR1 SGHAT and CDR2 FQNNGV. CDR3 length equals 13 residues. V gave up 1 base and J gave up 1 base, with 4 bases separating them. CDR3 nucleotides: TGTGCCAGCAGCTTAGGGCCGAACACTGAAGCTTTCTTT. It is translated as CASSLGPNTEAFF. The entire variable domain, with the rest obtained from reference TRBV11-2 and TRBJ1-1, is as follows: EAGVAQSPRYKIIEKRQSVAFWCNPISGHATLYWYQQILGQGPKLLIQFQNNGVVDDSQLPKDRFSAERLKGVDSTLKIQPAKLEDSAVYLCASSLGPNTEAFFGQGTRLTVV.

V usage is TRBV29-1 and J usage is TRBJ1-2; 9 bases map to TRBD1. Germline CDR1 SQVTM, CDR2 ANQGSEA. The CDR3 consists of 13 residues. The ends lost 6 bases at V and 8 bases at J; junction bases unmatched: 10. Here the CDR3 reads CSVPSTGGGGYTF. CDR3 coding DNA: TGCAGCGTGCCCTCTACAGGGGGCGGCGGCTACACCTTC.

V and J are TRBV4-3 and TRBJ2-7; a possible D gene is TRBD1 (6 bases). CDR1 is LGHNA and CDR2 is YSLEER in the germline V gene. Trimming left V 2 bases short and J 6 bases short, with 11 bases between. This CDR3 region has 13 residues. The CDR3 DNA sequence: TGCGCCAGCAGCCAATACAGGGACGGCGAGCAGTACTTC. Its protein product is CASSQYRDGEQYF.

This sequence joins TRBV7-9 and TRBJ1-2; 10 bases fit TRBD1. Germline-derived CDR1 and CDR2 are SEHNR and FQNEAQ (reference sequence). V trimming: 1 base; J trimming: 6 bases; junction bases outside the gene matches: 8. The CDR3 is made up of 16 amino acids. The CDR3 protein is CASSLGGQGRTNGYTF. DNA for the CDR3: TGTGCCAGCAGCTTAGGGGGACAGGGGAGGACGAATGGCTACACCTTC.

The chain joins TRBV4-3 to TRBJ2-1, with D possibly TRBD1 on 5 matching bases. Germline V lookup: CDR1 LGHNA, CDR2 YSLEER. The CDR3 loop spans 16 amino acids. Deletions cut 0 bases from V and 4 bases from J, with 13 bases between. CDR3 protein: CASSQDSAGYYNEQFF. The CDR3 nucleotides read TGCGCCAGCAGCCAAGATTCGGCAGGGTATTACAATGAGCAGTTCTTC.

The V gene is TRBV5-6, the J gene TRBJ2-1; D is perhaps TRBD2 (6 bases). The CDR3 is 14 residues long. V was cut by 4 bases and J by 3 bases, with 11 bases left in between. Germline-derived CDR1 and CDR2 are SGHDT and YYEEEE. DNA of the CDR3: TGTGCCAGCAGCCTCCGGGACTTCTACAATGAGCAGTTCTTC. Encoded protein: CASSLRDFYNEQFF.